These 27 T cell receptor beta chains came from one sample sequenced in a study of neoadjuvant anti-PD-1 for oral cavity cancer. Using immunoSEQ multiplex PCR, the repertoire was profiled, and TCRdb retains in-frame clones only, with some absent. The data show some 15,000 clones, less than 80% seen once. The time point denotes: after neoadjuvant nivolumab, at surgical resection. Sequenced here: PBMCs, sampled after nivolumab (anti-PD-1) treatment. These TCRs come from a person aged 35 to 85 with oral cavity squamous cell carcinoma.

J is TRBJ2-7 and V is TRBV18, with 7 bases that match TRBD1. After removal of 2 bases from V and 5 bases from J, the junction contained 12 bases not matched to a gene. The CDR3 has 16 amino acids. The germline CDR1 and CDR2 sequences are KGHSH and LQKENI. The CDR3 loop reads CASSPGAQGSFDEQYF. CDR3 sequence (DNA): TGTGCCAGCTCACCAGGGGCACAGGGGTCCTTTGACGAGCAGTACTTC.

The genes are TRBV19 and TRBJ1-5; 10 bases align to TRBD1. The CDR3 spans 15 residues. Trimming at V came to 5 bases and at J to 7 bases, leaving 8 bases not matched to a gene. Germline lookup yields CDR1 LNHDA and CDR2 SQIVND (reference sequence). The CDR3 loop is CASSQGTGEVQPQHF. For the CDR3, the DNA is TGTGCCAGTAGTCAAGGGACAGGGGAGGTACAGCCCCAGCATTTT.

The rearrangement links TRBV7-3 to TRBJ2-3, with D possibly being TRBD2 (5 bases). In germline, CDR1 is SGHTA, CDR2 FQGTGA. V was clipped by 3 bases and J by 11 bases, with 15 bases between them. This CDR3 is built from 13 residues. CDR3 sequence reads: CASSFSRDGMQYF. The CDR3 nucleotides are TGTGCCAGCAGCTTTTCCCGGGATGGTATGCAGTATTTT.

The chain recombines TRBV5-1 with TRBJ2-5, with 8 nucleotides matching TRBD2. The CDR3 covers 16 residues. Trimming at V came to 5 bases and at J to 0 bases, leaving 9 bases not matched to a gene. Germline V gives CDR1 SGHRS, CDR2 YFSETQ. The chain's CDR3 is CASRSGTGGYQETQYF. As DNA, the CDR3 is TGCGCCAGCAGGTCTGGGACGGGAGGGTACCAAGAGACCCAGTACTTC.

CDR3 region: CASSEIVGPTGGKYEQYF. The CDR3 nucleotides are TGTGCCAGCAGTGAAATAGTTGGCCCGACAGGGGGCAAGTACGAGCAGTACTTC. V is TRBV6-1 and J is TRBJ2-7; the match to TRBD1 covers 10 bases. With 2 bases clipped from V and 4 bases from J, the junction kept 14 bases outside the gene matches. The CDR3 is 18 residues long. Germline-derived CDR1 and CDR2 are MNHNS and SASEGT.

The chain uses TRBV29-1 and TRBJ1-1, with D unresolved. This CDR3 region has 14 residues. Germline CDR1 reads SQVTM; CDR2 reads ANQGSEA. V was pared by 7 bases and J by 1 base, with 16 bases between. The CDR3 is CSALSGGPNTEAFF. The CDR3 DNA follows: TGCAGCGCCTTATCGGGCGGCCCGAACACTGAAGCTTTCTTT.

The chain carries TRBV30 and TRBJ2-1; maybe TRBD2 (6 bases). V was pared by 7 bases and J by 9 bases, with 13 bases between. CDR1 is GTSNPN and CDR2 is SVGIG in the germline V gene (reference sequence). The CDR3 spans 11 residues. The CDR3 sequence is CALKLALEQFF. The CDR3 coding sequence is TGTGCCTTGAAGCTAGCGCTTGAGCAGTTCTTC.

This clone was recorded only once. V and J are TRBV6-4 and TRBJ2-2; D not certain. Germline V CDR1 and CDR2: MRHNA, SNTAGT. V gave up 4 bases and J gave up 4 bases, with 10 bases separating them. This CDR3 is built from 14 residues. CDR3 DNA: TGTGCCAGCAGTGTCGAGGCTAGCACCGGGGAGCTGTTTTTT. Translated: CASSVEASTGELFF.

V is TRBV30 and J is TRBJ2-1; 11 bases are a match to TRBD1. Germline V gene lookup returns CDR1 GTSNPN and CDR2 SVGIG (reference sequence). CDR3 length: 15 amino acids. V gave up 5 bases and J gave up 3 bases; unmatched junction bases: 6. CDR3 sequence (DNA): TGTGCCTGGGCGCCCGGGACAGGGGGCTACAATGAGCAGTTCTTC. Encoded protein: CAWAPGTGGYNEQFF.

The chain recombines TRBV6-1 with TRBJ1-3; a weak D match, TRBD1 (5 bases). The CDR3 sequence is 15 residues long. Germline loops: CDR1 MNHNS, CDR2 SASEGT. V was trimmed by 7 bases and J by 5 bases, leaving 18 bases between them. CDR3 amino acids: CASKKPGNGRNTIYF. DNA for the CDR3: TGTGCCAGCAAGAAACCAGGGAACGGAAGAAACACCATATATTTT.

The CDR3, as DNA: TGTGCCAGCAGCTTCGGTGTCGGCGTATACGAGCAGTACTTC. Translation: CASSFGVGVYEQYF. The genes are TRBV11-2 and TRBJ2-7; D uncertain. The V and J ends lost 3 bases and 4 bases respectively, with 13 bases between them. The CDR3 spans 14 residues. Germline loops: CDR1 SGHAT, CDR2 FQNNGV. Full variable domain (rest looked up from reference TRBV11-2 and TRBJ2-7): EAGVAQSPRYKIIEKRQSVAFWCNPISGHATLYWYQQILGQGPKLLIQFQNNGVVDDSQLPKDRFSAERLKGVDSTLKIQPAKLEDSAVYLCASSFGVGVYEQYFGPGTRLTVT.

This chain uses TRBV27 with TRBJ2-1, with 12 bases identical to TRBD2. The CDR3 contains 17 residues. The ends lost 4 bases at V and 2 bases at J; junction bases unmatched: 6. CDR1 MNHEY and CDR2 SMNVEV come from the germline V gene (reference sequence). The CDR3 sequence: CASSYYSSGRAYNEQFF. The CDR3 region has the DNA TGTGCCAGCAGTTACTACTCTAGCGGGAGGGCCTACAATGAGCAGTTCTTC.

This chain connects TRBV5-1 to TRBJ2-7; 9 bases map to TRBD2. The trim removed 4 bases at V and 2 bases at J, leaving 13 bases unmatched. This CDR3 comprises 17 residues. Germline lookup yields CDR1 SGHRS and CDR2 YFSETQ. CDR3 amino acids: CASSRLPGLAETYEQYF. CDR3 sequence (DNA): TGCGCCAGCAGCCGCCTCCCGGGACTAGCTGAAACCTACGAGCAGTACTTC.

The CDR3 reads CASSETGDYGYTF. The CDR3 DNA reads as TGTGCCAGCAGTGAGACAGGGGACTATGGCTACACCTTC. J is TRBJ1-2 and V is TRBV6-1; 8 bases map to TRBD1. Germline CDR1 is MNHNS and CDR2 is SASEGT. Trimming took 3 bases from V and 3 from J; bases not matched to a gene: 0. CDR3 length equals 13 residues.

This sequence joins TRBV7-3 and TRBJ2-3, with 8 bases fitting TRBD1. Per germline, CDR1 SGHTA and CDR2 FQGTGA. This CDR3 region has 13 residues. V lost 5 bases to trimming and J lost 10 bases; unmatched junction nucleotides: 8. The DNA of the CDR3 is TGTGCCAGCAGCAGACAGGGGCCCGTCGCGCAGTATTTT. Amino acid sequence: CASSRQGPVAQYF.

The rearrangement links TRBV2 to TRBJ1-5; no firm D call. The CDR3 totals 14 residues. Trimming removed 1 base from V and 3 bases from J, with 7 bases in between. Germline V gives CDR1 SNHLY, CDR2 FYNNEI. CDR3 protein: CASSEDEINQPQHF. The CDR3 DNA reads TGTGCCAGCAGTGAAGATGAAATCAATCAGCCCCAGCATTTT.

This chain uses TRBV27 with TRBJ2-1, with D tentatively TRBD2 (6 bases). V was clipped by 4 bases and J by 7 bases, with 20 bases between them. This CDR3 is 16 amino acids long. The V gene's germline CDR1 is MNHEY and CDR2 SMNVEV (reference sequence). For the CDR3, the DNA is TGTGCCAGCAGTTATGAGGCTCCGGGGGTTGGGAATGAGCAGTTCTTC. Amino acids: CASSYEAPGVGNEQFF.

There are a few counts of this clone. The CDR3 DNA follows: TGTGCCACCAAGGCTAGGCCGGACGGCGAGCAGTACTTC. Translated, it gives CATKARPDGEQYF. The chain recombines TRBV2 with TRBJ2-7; D remains ambiguous. Trimming shortened V by 10 bases and J by 6 bases, and 19 bases separated the two germline ends. Germline V gene lookup returns CDR1 SNHLY and CDR2 FYNNEI. The CDR3 sequence is 13 residues long. Full variable domain (outside the CDR3, taken from reference TRBV2 and TRBJ2-7): EPEVTQTPSHQVTQMGQEVILRCVPISNHLYFYWYRQILGQKVEFLVSFYNNEISEKSEIFDDQFSVERPDGSNFTLKIRSTKLEDSAMYFCATKARPDGEQYFGPGTRLTVT.

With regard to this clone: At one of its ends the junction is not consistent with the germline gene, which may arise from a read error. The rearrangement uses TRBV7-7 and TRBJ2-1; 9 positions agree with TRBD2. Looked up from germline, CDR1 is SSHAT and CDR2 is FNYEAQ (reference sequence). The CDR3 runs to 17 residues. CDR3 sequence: CASSLEVAGVAYNEQFF. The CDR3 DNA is TGTGCTAGCAGCTTAGAGGTAGCGGGAGTTGCCTACAATGAGCAGTTCTTC.

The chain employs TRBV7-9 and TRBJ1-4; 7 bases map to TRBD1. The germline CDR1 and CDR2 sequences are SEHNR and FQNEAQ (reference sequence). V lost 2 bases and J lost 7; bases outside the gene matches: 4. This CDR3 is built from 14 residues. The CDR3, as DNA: TGTGCCAGCAGCTTACAGGGGGAACTTGAAAAACTGTTTTTT. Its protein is CASSLQGELEKLFF.

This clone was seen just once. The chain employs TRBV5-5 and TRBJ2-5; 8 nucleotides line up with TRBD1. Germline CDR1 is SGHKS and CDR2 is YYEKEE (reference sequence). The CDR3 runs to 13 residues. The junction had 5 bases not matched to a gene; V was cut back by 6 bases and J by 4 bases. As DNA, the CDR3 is TGTGCCAGCATCAAACAGGGGGGAGAGACCCAGTACTTC. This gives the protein CASIKQGGETQYF. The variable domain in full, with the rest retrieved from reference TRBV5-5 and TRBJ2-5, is DAGVTQSPTHLIKTRGQQVTLRCSPISGHKSVSWYQQVLGQGPQFIFQYYEKEERGRGNFPDRFSARQFPNYSSELNVNALLLGDSALYLCASIKQGGETQYFGPGTRLLVL.

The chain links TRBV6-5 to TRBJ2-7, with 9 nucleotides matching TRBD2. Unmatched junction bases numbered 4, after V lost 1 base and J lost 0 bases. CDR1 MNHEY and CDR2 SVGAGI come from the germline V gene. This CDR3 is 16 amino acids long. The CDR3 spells CASSYYSSGISYEQYF. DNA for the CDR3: TGTGCCAGCAGTTACTATTCTAGCGGGATCTCCTACGAGCAGTACTTC.

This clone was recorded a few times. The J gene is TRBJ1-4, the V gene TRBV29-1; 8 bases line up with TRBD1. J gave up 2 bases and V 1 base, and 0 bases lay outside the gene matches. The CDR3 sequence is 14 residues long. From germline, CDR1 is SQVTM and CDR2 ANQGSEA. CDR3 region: CSVEGTGTNEKLFF. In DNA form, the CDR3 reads TGCAGCGTTGAAGGGACAGGGACTAATGAAAAACTGTTTTTT.

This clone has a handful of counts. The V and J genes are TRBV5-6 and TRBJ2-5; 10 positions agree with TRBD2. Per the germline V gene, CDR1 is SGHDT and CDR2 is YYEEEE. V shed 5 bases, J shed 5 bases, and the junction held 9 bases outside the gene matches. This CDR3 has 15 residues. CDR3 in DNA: TGTGCCAGCAGTTATCTAGCGGGAGTTGGGGAGACCCAGTACTTC. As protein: CASSYLAGVGETQYF.

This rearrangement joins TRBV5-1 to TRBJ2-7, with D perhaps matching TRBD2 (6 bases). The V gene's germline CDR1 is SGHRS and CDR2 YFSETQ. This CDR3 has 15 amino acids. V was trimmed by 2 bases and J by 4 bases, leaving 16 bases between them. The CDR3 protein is CASSLDGGSGYEQYF. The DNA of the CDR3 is TGCGCCAGCAGCTTAGATGGTGGGAGCGGGTACGAGCAGTACTTC.

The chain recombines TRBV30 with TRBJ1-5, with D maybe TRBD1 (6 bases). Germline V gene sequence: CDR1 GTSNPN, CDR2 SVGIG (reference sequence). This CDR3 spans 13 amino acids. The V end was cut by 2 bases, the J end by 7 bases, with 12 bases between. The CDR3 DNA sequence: TGTGCCTGGAGTCCCTCCGGGGGCCAGCCCCAGCATTTT. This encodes CAWSPSGGQPQHF.

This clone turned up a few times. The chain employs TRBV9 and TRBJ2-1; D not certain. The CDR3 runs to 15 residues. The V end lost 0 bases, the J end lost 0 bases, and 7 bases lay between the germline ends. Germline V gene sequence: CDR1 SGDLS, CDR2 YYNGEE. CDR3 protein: CASSVDLGSYNEQFF. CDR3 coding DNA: TGTGCCAGCAGCGTAGATCTGGGCTCCTACAATGAGCAGTTCTTC.